Below, 25 T cell receptor beta chains from the same sample are listed, as sequenced in a study of blood T cell repertoires in COVID-19. Measured with immunoSEQ multiplex PCR; TCRdb has only the in-frame clones, and not every one. The sample lists hundreds of thousands of clones; roughly 86% were seen once. Sequenced: peripheral blood. These receptors were obtained from a woman in her twenties or thirties who had recovered from COVID-19.

The rearrangement joins TRBV7-6 to TRBJ2-2, with 7 bases lining up with TRBD1. The CDR3 consists of 15 residues. CDR1 is SGHVS, CDR2 FNYEAQ, per germline. V was clipped by 4 bases and J by 5 bases; unmatched bases: 7. CDR3 DNA: TGTGCCAGCAGCTCACGAGGGGGCGAGACCGGGGAGCTGTTTTTT. It codes for CASSSRGGETGELFF. Full variable domain (outside the CDR3, taken from reference TRBV7-6 and TRBJ2-2): GAGVSQSPRYKVTKRGQDVALRCDPISGHVSLYWYRQALGQGPEFLTYFNYEAQQDKSGLPNDRFSAERPEGSISTLTIQRTEQRDSAMYRCASSSRGGETGELFFGEGSRLTVL.

The chain employs TRBV15 and TRBJ1-5, with TRBD1 matching over 9 bases. After removal of 3 bases from V and 7 bases from J, the junction contained 1 base not matched to a gene. This CDR3 is built from 13 residues. Germline CDR1 and CDR2: LNHNV and YYDKDF (reference sequence). The DNA of the CDR3 is TGTGCCACCAGCAGGGACAGGGGCCAGCCCCAGCATTTT. Its translation: CATSRDRGQPQHF.

CDR3 sequence reads: CASSQALAGGETQYF. The CDR3 nucleotides are TGTGCCAGCAGCCAAGCCCTAGCGGGAGGGGAGACCCAGTACTTC. The gene calls are TRBV14 and TRBJ2-5, with TRBD2 matching over 12 bases. The length of the CDR3 is 15 residues. The J segment lost 5 bases and the V segment lost 1 base, leaving 2 bases of the junction unmatched. Germline assignment: CDR1 SGHDN and CDR2 FVKESK.

V gene TRBV10-1 combines with J gene TRBJ1-5; possible D gene TRBD1, 6 bases. Deletions cut 0 bases from V and 7 bases from J, with 10 bases between. The CDR3 has 14 amino acids. Germline V lookup: CDR1 WNHNN, CDR2 SYGVQD (reference sequence). The CDR3 DNA follows: TGCGCCAGCAGTGAGTCAGGGGGTAGACAGCCCCAGCATTTT. Translation: CASSESGGRQPQHF.

The CDR3 region is CASSLRRTGQSTDTQYF. The CDR3 DNA sequence: TGTGCCAGCAGCTTACGCAGGACAGGGCAAAGCACAGATACGCAGTATTTT. The chain couples TRBV7-9 to TRBJ2-3, with 8 bases identical to TRBD1. Germline CDR1 reads SEHNR; CDR2 reads FQNEAQ (reference sequence). The V gene end was trimmed by 2 bases and the J gene end by 0 bases; junction bases not matched to a gene: 7. This CDR3 has 17 residues. The full variable domain, rest sourced from reference TRBV7-9 and TRBJ2-3, is DTGVSQNPRHKITKRGQNVTFRCDPISEHNRLYWYRQTLGQGPEFLTYFQNEAQLEKSRLLSDRFSAERPKGSFSTLEIQRTEQGDSAMYLCASSLRRTGQSTDTQYFGPGTRLTVL.

J is TRBJ1-1 and V is TRBV30, with D tentatively TRBD1 (5 bases). The length of the CDR3 is 13 residues. Germline V gives CDR1 GTSNPN, CDR2 SVGIG (reference sequence). The V end lost 0 bases, the J end lost 0 bases, and 5 bases lay between the germline ends. The CDR3 loop reads CAWSVGVNTEAFF. The CDR3, as DNA: TGTGCCTGGAGTGTAGGGGTGAACACTGAAGCTTTCTTT.

This clone showed up just once. CDR3 in DNA: TGTGCCAGCAGCACCAGACAGGGCTACGAGCAGTACTTC. Translation: CASSTRQGYEQYF. This chain links TRBV7-2 with TRBJ2-7; the match to TRBD1 covers 7 bases. Germline V CDR1 and CDR2: SGHTA, FQGNSA. Trimming took 5 bases from V and 3 from J; bases not matched to a gene: 4. The CDR3 covers 13 residues. The complete variable domain, with remaining parts taken from reference TRBV7-2 and TRBJ2-7, reads GAGVSQSPSNKVTEKGKDVELRCDPISGHTALYWYRQSLGQGLEFLIYFQGNSAPDKSGLPSDRFSAERTGGSVSTLTIQRTQQEDSAVYLCASSTRQGYEQYFGPGTRLTVT.

The V and J genes are TRBV6-6 and TRBJ1-6; D might be TRBD1 (5 bases). Trimming removed 8 bases at V and 11 bases at J, with 10 bases between. Germline V gives CDR1 MNHNY, CDR2 SVGAGI (reference sequence). The CDR3 is 11 residues long. The DNA for the CDR3 is TGTGCCAGCTGGGCGGGGGCACCCCTCCACTTT. Amino acids: CASWAGAPLHF.

In its sample, this clone was seen once. The chain is built from TRBV5-8 and TRBJ1-1, with TRBD1 matching 10 bases. V lost 3 bases and J lost 4; bases outside the gene matches: 6. CDR1 and CDR2 from the germline V gene are SGHTS and YDEGEE. The CDR3 is made up of 15 amino acids. As DNA, the CDR3 is TGTGCCAGCAGCTCCGGGACAGGGGTTCTCACTGAAGCTTTCTTT. Translating it yields CASSSGTGVLTEAFF.

In DNA, the CDR3 is TGTGCCACCAGCAGGGACACACCGAACACTGAAGCTTTCTTT. It encodes CATSRDTPNTEAFF. V gene TRBV15 combines with J gene TRBJ1-1, with D possibly being TRBD1 (5 bases). The CDR3 totals 14 residues. Per the germline V gene, CDR1 is LNHNV and CDR2 is YYDKDF (reference sequence). V lost 3 bases to trimming and J lost 1 base, with 9 bases between them.

J is TRBJ2-5 and V is TRBV4-3; 7 positions agree with TRBD2. The CDR3 spans 16 residues. Germline V lookup: CDR1 LGHNA, CDR2 YSLEER. V lost 0 bases to trimming and J lost 4 bases; unmatched junction nucleotides: 8. For the CDR3, the DNA is TGCGCCAGCAGCCAAGATTGGCTAGCGGAGGGAGAGACCCAGTACTTC. This gives the protein CASSQDWLAEGETQYF.

This chain joins TRBV5-1 and TRBJ2-6; D perhaps matches TRBD2 (5 bases). The CDR3 consists of 16 residues. Germline CDR1 is SGHRS and CDR2 is YFSETQ. Trimming stripped 4 bases from V and 0 bases from J, with 11 bases between. CDR3 region: CASSRDWSSGANVLTF. In DNA form, the CDR3 reads TGCGCCAGCAGCCGGGATTGGAGCTCTGGGGCCAACGTCCTGACTTTC.

The J gene is TRBJ1-6, the V gene TRBV27; 10 bases are shared with TRBD1. This CDR3 has 15 residues. Germline CDR1 reads MNHEY; CDR2 reads SMNVEV (reference sequence). The ends lost 5 bases at V and 10 bases at J; junction bases unmatched: 8. CDR3 DNA sequence: TGTGCCAGCAGTCAAACGGGACAGGGGAGGTCACCCCTCCACTTT. This encodes CASSQTGQGRSPLHF.

The chain has TRBV5-8 and TRBJ1-2; D call uncertain. Per the germline V gene, CDR1 is SGHTS and CDR2 is YDEGEE. Trimming stripped 4 bases from V and 6 bases from J, with 4 bases between. The CDR3 runs 10 residues. The DNA of the CDR3 is TGTGCCAGCAGCGAGGATGGCTACACCTTC. Translating it yields CASSEDGYTF.

The chain couples TRBV19 to TRBJ1-3, with a weak D call TRBD1 (6 bases). V was shortened by 5 bases and J by 0 bases, with 17 bases between the two germline ends. This CDR3 contains 17 residues. CDR1 is LNHDA and CDR2 is SQIVND in the germline V gene (reference sequence). This CDR3 is CASSLRPRGSSGNTIYF. As DNA, the CDR3 is TGTGCCAGTAGTCTACGACCCAGGGGCAGCTCTGGAAACACCATATATTTT.

This clone has ten or more counts. The same CDR3 is also encoded by other DNA sequences in this sample. The chain uses TRBV19 and TRBJ2-1; 13 positions agree with TRBD2. The CDR3 length is 16 residues. From germline, CDR1 is LNHDA and CDR2 SQIVND (reference sequence). Trimming at V came to 6 bases and at J to 8 bases, leaving 10 bases not matched to a gene. The CDR3 DNA reads as TGTGCCAGTAGCATTCTGGGGACTAGCGGGACCCATGAGCAGTTCTTC. Its protein is CASSILGTSGTHEQFF.

V usage is TRBV19 and J usage is TRBJ1-5, with D hard to call. Trimming removed 11 bases from V and 6 bases from J, with 11 bases in between. Germline CDR1 is LNHDA and CDR2 is SQIVND (reference sequence). CDR3 length equals 11 residues. The CDR3 DNA is TGTGCCCCTGGGGAGGCTCAGCCCCAGCATTTT. Its protein product is CAPGEAQPQHF.

V is TRBV28 and J is TRBJ1-2, with unresolved D. Trimming stripped 4 bases from V and 5 bases from J, with 20 bases between. Per the germline V gene, CDR1 is MDHEN and CDR2 is SYDVKM. The CDR3 has 16 residues. The CDR3 sequence: CASSSPVRLGEYGYTF. DNA of the CDR3: TGTGCCAGCAGTTCCCCGGTACGACTGGGAGAGTATGGCTACACCTTC.

This clone has a handful of counts. The same CDR3 can be traced to other DNA sequences in this sample. This rearrangement joins TRBV30 to TRBJ2-5; D perhaps matches TRBD2 (5 bases). This CDR3 is 13 amino acids long. V was trimmed by 0 bases and J by 5 bases, leaving 10 bases between them. The germline CDR1 and CDR2 sequences are GTSNPN and SVGIG (reference sequence). The CDR3 reads CAWSVRPGETQYF. The CDR3 nucleotides are TGTGCCTGGAGTGTACGCCCGGGGGAGACCCAGTACTTC.

CDR3 loop: CASSPNFYNEQFF. CDR3 nucleotides: TGTGCCAGCAGCCCAAACTTCTACAATGAGCAGTTCTTC. The chain uses TRBV2 and TRBJ2-1; no firm D call. This CDR3 is 13 amino acids long. The germline V gene encodes CDR1 SNHLY and CDR2 FYNNEI. Trimming removed 6 bases from V and 3 bases from J, with 9 bases in between.

The V and J genes are TRBV24-1 and TRBJ1-2; weak D call: TRBD1 (5 bases). Germline V gives CDR1 KGHDR, CDR2 SFDVKD. The CDR3 spans 13 residues. V was cut by 2 bases and J by 6 bases, with 9 bases left in between. DNA for the CDR3: TGTGCCACCAGTGATTGGCAGGGCCATGGCTACACCTTC. It specifies CATSDWQGHGYTF.

This clone has more than one count but fewer than ten. The chain uses TRBV5-4 and TRBJ1-6, with a weak D call TRBD1 (6 bases). The V gene lost 0 bases and the J gene lost 10 bases, with 11 bases spanning the gap. The germline V gene encodes CDR1 SGHNT and CDR2 YYREEE (reference sequence). The CDR3 is 14 amino acids. CDR3 sequence: CASSLDRVESPLHF. The CDR3 bases are TGTGCCAGCAGCTTGGACAGGGTCGAATCACCCCTCCACTTT.

The chain uses TRBV6-2 or TRBV6-3 and TRBJ2-1; D is undetermined. Germline CDR1 and CDR2: MNHEY and SVGEGT. Trimming removed 0 bases at V and 0 bases at J, with 18 bases between. This CDR3 is built from 19 residues. CDR3 in amino acids: CASSYSTPTSPSSYNEQFF. CDR3 in DNA: TGTGCCAGCAGTTACTCCACCCCGACATCCCCGAGCTCCTACAATGAGCAGTTCTTC.

The CDR3 DNA follows: TGCGCCAGCAGCTTGGGGGTGACGGGTGGAAACACCATATATTTT. Translated, it gives CASSLGVTGGNTIYF. This sequence joins TRBV5-1 and TRBJ1-3; D is uncertain. The CDR3 has 15 residues. The V gene's germline CDR1 is SGHRS and CDR2 YFSETQ. V shed 0 bases and J shed 3 bases, with 10 bases lying between them.

The V gene is TRBV5-1, the J gene TRBJ2-7, with a tentative D call TRBD1 (5 bases). Germline V gene sequence: CDR1 SGHRS, CDR2 YFSETQ. This CDR3 is 15 amino acids long. Trimming removed 4 bases at V and 3 bases at J, with 17 bases between. Here the CDR3 reads CASSAAGQGVYEQYF. The CDR3 DNA reads TGCGCCAGCAGCGCGGCCGGGCAGGGTGTCTACGAGCAGTACTTC.